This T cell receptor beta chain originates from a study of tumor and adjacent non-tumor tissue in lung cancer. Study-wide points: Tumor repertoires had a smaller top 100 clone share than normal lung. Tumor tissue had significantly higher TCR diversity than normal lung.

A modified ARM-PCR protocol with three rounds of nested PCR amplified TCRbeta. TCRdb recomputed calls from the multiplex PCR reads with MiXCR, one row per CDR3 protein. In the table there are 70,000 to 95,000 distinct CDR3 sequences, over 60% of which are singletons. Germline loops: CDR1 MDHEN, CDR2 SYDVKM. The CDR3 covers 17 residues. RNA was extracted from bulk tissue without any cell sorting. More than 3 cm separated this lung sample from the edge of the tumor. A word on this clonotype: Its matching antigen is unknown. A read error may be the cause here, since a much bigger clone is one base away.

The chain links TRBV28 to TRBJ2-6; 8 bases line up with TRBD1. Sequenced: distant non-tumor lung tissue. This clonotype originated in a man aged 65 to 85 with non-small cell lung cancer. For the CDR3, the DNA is TGTGCCTGCAGTTTCGGGACAGGTCTCTATGGGGCCAACGTCCTGACTTTC. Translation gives CACSFGTGLYGANVLTF.